Reported below is one T cell receptor beta chain. A minimum of one pre-ART and two post-ART PBMC samples existed for each donor. This CDR3 contains 14 residues. The germline gives CDR1 SNHLY, CDR2 FYNNEI. With 7 bases removed from V and 6 bases from J, the gap between germline ends came to 17 bases. The libraries were made with immunoSEQ v3.0 at survey level. Sequencing used immunoSEQ multiplex PCR; TCRdb keeps in-frame clones, though not all of them. The sample contains under 30,000 clones, 81% of which appear only once. The sample is drawn from a study of long-term antiretroviral therapy in people with HIV.

The origin of this receptor is a woman between 18 and 29 years old with HIV. Here the sequenced sample was unsorted PBMCs, taken at the start of antiretroviral therapy, before treatment. J is TRBJ2-3 and V is TRBV2; no firm D call. The CDR3: CASNGQQPFDTQYF. The CDR3, as DNA: TGTGCCAGCAACGGCCAACAACCCTTCGATACGCAGTATTTT.